What follows are 9 T cell receptor beta chains derived from one specimen sequenced in a study of beta chain features in type 1 diabetes. Isolated RNA was reverse transcribed in full, so expressed TCRB transcripts were sequenced. Measured with immunoSEQ multiplex PCR; TCRdb has only the in-frame clones, and not every one. The table includes some 44,000 clones, about half detected once. Sequencing input: stem cell memory CD4+ T cells from blood. The receptors here all came from a woman under 40 in good health.

The chain combines TRBV6-4 with TRBJ1-2, with a tentative D call TRBD1 (6 bases). V dropped 5 bases and J dropped 3 bases, with 16 bases sitting between them. This CDR3 has 15 residues. Germline V gives CDR1 MRHNA, CDR2 SNTAGT. The chain's CDR3 is CASSKDTAGDYGYTF. In nucleotides, the CDR3 is TGTGCCAGCAGTAAGGACACCGCAGGGGACTATGGCTACACCTTC.

The chain couples TRBV10-3 to TRBJ2-1, with 11 bases fitting TRBD2. CDR1 is ENHRY and CDR2 is SYGVKD in the germline V gene. The trim removed 8 bases at V and 5 bases at J, leaving 8 bases unmatched. The CDR3 runs 15 residues. The CDR3 here is CAIGPGLAVDNEQFF. The CDR3, as DNA: TGTGCCATCGGTCCGGGACTAGCGGTCGACAATGAGCAGTTCTTC.

The rearrangement uses TRBV7-6 and TRBJ1-2; 9 nucleotides agree with TRBD1. CDR1 SGHVS and CDR2 FNYEAQ come from the germline V gene. The CDR3 sequence is 14 residues long. With V trimmed by 5 bases and J by 2 bases, 3 bases remained unmatched. The CDR3 region is CASSPTGGNYGYTF. The CDR3 DNA follows: TGTGCCAGCAGCCCCACAGGGGGCAACTATGGCTACACCTTC. Combining the CDR3 with reference TRBV7-6 and TRBJ1-2 gives the whole variable domain GAGVSQSPRYKVTKRGQDVALRCDPISGHVSLYWYRQALGQGPEFLTYFNYEAQQDKSGLPNDRFSAERPEGSISTLTIQRTEQRDSAMYRCASSPTGGNYGYTFGSGTRLTVV.

V and J are TRBV7-3 and TRBJ2-7, with D tentatively TRBD1 (5 bases). Deletions cut 5 bases from V and 4 bases from J, with 15 bases between. The germline CDR1 and CDR2 sequences are SGHTA and FQGTGA. CDR3 length equals 14 residues. Here the CDR3 reads CASSPKGSGYEQYF. CDR3 in DNA: TGTGCCAGCAGCCCTAAGGGGTCTGGGTACGAGCAGTACTTC. Based on the CDR3 plus reference TRBV7-3 and TRBJ2-7, the full variable domain is GAGVSQTPSNKVTEKGKYVELRCDPISGHTALYWYRQSLGQGPEFLIYFQGTGAADDSGLPNDRFFAVRPEGSVSTLKIQRTERGDSAVYLCASSPKGSGYEQYFGPGTRLTVT.

The rearrangement joins TRBV7-9 to TRBJ2-1; 14 bases line up with TRBD2. The CDR3 covers 15 residues. The germline V gene encodes CDR1 SEHNR and CDR2 FQNEAQ (reference sequence). V gave up 1 base and J gave up 7 bases; unmatched junction bases: 0. The CDR3 coding sequence is TGTGCCAGCAGCTTAGGACTAGCGGGAGGGAATGAGCAGTTCTTC. Translated, it gives CASSLGLAGGNEQFF.

The chain has TRBV7-9 and TRBJ2-2; TRBD1 aligns across 10 bases. The CDR3 spans 16 residues. V shed 5 bases, J shed 4 bases, and the junction held 7 bases outside the gene matches. Germline V gene lookup returns CDR1 SEHNR and CDR2 FQNEAQ (reference sequence). The CDR3 nucleotides read TGTGCCAGCAGCCACCGGGACAGGGGCTTCACCGGGGAGCTGTTTTTT. Translated: CASSHRDRGFTGELFF.

As for this clone: An end of the junction does not agree with germline; a read error may underlie this. The chain employs TRBV7-7 and TRBJ2-1; no definite D call. CDR1 and CDR2 from the germline V gene are SSHAT and FNYEAQ (reference sequence). The length of the CDR3 is 13 residues. CDR3 sequence reads: CASSLDGHNEQFF. The CDR3 nucleotides are TGTGCTAGCAGCTTAGACGGTCACAATGAGCAGTTCTTC.

The CDR3: CASSLPGLAGYEQYF. DNA for the CDR3: TGTGCCAGCAGCTTGCCGGGACTAGCGGGCTACGAGCAGTACTTC. V usage is TRBV5-6 and J usage is TRBJ2-7, with TRBD2 matching over 12 bases. The CDR3 extends over 15 amino acids. After removal of 1 base from V and 3 bases from J, the junction contained 2 bases not matched to a gene. Germline-derived CDR1 and CDR2 are SGHDT and YYEEEE.

This clone was found a few times. The chain combines TRBV10-3 with TRBJ2-3; 12 positions match TRBD2. Trimming cost V 3 bases and J 4 bases; bases outside gene matches: 2. In germline, CDR1 is ENHRY, CDR2 SYGVKD. The CDR3 extends over 15 amino acids. Here the CDR3 reads CAISEGLAGPDTQYF. The CDR3 bases are TGTGCCATCAGTGAAGGACTAGCGGGACCAGATACGCAGTATTTT.